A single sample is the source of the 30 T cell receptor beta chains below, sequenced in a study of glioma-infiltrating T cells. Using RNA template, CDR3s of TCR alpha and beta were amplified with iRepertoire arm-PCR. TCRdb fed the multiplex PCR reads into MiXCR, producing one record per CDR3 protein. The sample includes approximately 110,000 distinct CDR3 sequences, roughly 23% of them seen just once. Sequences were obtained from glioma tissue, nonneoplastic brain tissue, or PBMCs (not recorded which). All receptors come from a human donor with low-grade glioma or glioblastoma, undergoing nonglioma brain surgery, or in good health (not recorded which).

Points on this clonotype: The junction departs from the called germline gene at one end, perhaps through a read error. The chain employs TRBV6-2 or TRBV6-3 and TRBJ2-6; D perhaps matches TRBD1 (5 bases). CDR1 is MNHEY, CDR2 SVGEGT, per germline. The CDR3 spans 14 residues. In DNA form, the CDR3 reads TGTGCCAGCAGTACAAACTCTGGGGCCAACGTCGTGACTTTC. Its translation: CASSTNSGANVVTF.

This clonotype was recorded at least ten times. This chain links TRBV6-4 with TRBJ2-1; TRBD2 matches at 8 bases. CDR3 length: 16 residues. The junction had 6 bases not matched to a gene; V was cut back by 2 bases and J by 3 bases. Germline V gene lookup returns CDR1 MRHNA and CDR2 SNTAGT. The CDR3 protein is CASSDATGGDYNEQFF. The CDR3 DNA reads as TGTGCCAGCAGTGACGCTACGGGAGGGGACTACAATGAGCAGTTCTTC.

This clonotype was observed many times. CDR3 bases: TGTGCCAGCAGTTTCGTACGACAAAGCGGAGCCCCCCACGAGCAGTACTTC. The encoded protein is CASSFVRQSGAPHEQYF. J is TRBJ2-7 and V is TRBV6-2 or TRBV6-3; D might be TRBD2 (5 bases). The CDR3 loop spans 17 amino acids. Trimming took 4 bases from V and 5 from J, leaving 24 bases between them. Looked up from germline, CDR1 is MNHEY and CDR2 is SVGEGT.

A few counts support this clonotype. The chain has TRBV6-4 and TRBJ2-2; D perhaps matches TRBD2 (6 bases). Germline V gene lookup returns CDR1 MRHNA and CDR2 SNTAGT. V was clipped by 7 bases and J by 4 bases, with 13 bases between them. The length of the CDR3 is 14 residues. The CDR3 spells CASTREPSTGELFF. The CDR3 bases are TGTGCCAGCACCCGGGAGCCCAGCACCGGGGAGCTGTTTTTT.

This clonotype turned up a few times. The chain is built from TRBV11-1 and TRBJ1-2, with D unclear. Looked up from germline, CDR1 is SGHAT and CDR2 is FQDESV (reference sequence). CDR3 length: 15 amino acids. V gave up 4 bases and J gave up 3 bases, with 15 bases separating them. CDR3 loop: CASSSVLTLDYGYTF. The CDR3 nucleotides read TGTGCCAGCAGCTCAGTTTTGACTCTCGACTATGGCTACACCTTC. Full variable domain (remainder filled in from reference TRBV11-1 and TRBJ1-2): EAEVAQSPRYKITEKSQAVAFWCDPISGHATLYWYRQILGQGPELLVQFQDESVVDDSQLPKDRFSAERLKGVDSTLKIQPAELGDSAMYLCASSSVLTLDYGYTFGSGTRLTVV.

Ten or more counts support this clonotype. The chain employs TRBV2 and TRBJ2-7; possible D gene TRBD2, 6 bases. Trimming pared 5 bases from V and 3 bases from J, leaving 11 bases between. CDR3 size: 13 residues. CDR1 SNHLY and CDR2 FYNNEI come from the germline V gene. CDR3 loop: CASSPGLYYEQYF. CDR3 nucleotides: TGTGCCAGCAGTCCGGGACTTTACTACGAGCAGTACTTC.

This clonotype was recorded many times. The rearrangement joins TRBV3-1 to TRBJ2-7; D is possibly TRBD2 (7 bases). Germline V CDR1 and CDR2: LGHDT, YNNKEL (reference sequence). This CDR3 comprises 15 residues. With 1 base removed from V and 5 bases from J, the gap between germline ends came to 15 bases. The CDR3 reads CASSQVPGGDHEQYF. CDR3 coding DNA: TGTGCCAGCAGCCAAGTCCCGGGGGGCGACCACGAGCAGTACTTC.

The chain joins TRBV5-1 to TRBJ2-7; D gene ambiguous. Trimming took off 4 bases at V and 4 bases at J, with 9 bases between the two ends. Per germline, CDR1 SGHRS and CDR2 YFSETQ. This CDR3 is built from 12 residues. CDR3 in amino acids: CASSPDAYEQYF. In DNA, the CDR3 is TGCGCCAGCAGCCCGGACGCATACGAGCAGTACTTC.

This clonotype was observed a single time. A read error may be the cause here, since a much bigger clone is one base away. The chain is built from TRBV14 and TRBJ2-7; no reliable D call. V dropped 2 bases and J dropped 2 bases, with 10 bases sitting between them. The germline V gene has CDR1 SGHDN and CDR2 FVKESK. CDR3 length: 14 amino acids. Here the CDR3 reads CASSQRAGPYEQYF. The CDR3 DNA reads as TGTGCCAGCAGCCAAAGGGCAGGCCCCTACGAGCAGTACTTC. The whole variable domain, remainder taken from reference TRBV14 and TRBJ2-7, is EAGVTQFPSHSVIEKGQTVTLRCDPISGHDNLYWYRRVMGKEIKFLLHFVKESKQDESGMPNNRFLAERTGGTYSTLKVQPAELEDSGVYFCASSQRAGPYEQYFGPGTRLTVT.

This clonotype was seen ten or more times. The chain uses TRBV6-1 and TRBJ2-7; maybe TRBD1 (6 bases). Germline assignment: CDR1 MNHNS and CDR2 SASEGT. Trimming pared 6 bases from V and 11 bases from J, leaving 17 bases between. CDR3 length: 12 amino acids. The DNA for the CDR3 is TGTGCCAGCAGAAAGGGGGACGAGCAGGAGTACTTC. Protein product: CASRKGDEQEYF.

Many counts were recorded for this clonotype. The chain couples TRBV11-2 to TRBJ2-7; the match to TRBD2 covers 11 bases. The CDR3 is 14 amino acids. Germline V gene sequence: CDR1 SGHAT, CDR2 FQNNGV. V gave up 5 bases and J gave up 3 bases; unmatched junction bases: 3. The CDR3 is CASSVLAGGYEQYF. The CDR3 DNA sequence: TGTGCCAGCAGCGTCCTAGCGGGAGGCTACGAGCAGTACTTC.

The CDR3 protein is CASSQDLGGPTSYEQYF. The DNA for the CDR3 is TGCGCCAGCAGCCAAGATCTCGGGGGCCCGACGTCTTACGAGCAGTACTTC. The rearrangement links TRBV4-3 to TRBJ2-7; D possibly matches TRBD1 or TRBD2 (6 bases each). The CDR3 runs to 17 residues. Germline V gene lookup returns CDR1 LGHNA and CDR2 YSLEER. V was cut by 0 bases and J by 4 bases, with 19 bases left in between.

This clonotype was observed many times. The CDR3 reads CASSLASPLLGNEQFF. CDR3 nucleotide sequence: TGTGCCAGCAGTTTAGCTAGCCCCCTACTTGGGAATGAGCAGTTCTTC. The V and J genes are TRBV28 and TRBJ2-1; D perhaps matches TRBD2 (5 bases). The germline V gene encodes CDR1 MDHEN and CDR2 SYDVKM. This CDR3 has 16 residues. V dropped 2 bases and J dropped 7 bases, with 18 bases sitting between them.

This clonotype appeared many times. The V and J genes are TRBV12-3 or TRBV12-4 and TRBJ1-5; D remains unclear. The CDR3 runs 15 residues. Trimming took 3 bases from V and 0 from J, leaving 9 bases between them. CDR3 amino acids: CASSFSENSNQPQHF. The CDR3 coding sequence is TGTGCCAGCAGTTTTTCTGAGAATAGCAATCAGCCCCAGCATTTT.

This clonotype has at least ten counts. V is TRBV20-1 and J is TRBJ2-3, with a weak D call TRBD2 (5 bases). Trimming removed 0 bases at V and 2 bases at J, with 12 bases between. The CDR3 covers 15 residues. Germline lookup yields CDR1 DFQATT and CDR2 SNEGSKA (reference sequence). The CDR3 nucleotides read TGCAGTGCTAGAGACGAGGGCTTCCTCACAGATACGCAGTATTTT. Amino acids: CSARDEGFLTDTQYF.

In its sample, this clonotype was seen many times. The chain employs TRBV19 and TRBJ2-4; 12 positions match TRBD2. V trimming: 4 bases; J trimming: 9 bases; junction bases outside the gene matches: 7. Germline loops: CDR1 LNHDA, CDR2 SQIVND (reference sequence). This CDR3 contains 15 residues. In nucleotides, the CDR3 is TGTGCCAGTAGTACCGGACTAGCGGGATATCCCATTCAGTACTTC. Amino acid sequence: CASSTGLAGYPIQYF.

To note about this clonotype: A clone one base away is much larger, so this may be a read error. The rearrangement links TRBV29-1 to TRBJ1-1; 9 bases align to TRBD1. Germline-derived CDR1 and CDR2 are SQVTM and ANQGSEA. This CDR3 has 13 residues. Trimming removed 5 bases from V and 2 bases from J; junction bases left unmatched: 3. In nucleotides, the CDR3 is TGCAGCGTTAAGGACAGGGGTAACACTGAAGCTTTCTTT. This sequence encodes CSVKDRGNTEAFF.

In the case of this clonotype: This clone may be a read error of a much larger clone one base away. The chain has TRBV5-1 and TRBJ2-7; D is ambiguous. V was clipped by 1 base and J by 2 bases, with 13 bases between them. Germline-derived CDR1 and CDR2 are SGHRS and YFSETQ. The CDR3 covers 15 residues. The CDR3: CASSLFGVVPYEQYF. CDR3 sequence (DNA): TGCGCCAGCAGCTTGTTTGGGGTAGTCCCCTACGAGCAGTACTTC.

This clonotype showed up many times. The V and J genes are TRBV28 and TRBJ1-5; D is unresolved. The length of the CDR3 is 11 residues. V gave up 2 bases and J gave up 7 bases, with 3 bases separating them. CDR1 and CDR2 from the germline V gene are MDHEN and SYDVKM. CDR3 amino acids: CASSLRQPQHF. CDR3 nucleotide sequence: TGTGCCAGCAGTTTAAGGCAGCCCCAGCATTTT.

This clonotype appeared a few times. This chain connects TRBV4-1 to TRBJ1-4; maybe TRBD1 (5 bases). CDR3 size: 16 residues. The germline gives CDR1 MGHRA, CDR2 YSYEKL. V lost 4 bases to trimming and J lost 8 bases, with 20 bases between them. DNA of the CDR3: TGCGCCAGCAGCCCCCAAGCAGGGAAAGGTAGCGAAAAACTGTTTTTT. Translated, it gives CASSPQAGKGSEKLFF.

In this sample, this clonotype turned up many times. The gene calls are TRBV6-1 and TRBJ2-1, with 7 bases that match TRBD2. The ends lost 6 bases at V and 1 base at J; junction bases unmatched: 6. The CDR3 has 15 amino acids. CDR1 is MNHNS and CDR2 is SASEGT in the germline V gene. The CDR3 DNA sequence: TGTGCCAGCAGCATCAGCGGGAATTCCTACAATGAGCAGTTCTTC. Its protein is CASSISGNSYNEQFF.

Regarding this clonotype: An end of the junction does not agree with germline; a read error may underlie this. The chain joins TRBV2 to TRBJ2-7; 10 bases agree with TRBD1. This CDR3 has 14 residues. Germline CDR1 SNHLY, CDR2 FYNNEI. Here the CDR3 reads CASSERTGGYEQYF. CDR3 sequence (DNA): TGCGCCAGCAGTGAGCGGACAGGGGGCTACGAGCAGTACTTC. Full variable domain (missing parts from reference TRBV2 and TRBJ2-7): EPEVTQTPSHQVTQMGQEVILRCVPISNHLYFYWYRQILGQKVEFLVSFYNNEISEKSEIFDDQFSVERPDGSNFTLKIRSTKLEDSAMYFCASSERTGGYEQYFGPGTRLTVT.

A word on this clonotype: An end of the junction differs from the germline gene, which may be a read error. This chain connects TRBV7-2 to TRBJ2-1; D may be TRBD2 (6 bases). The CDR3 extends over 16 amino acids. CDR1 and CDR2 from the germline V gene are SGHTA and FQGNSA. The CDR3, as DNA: TGTGACAGCAGCCGTAGCGGAATGAGCTCCTACAATGAGCAGTTCTTC. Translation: CDSSRSGMSSYNEQFF.

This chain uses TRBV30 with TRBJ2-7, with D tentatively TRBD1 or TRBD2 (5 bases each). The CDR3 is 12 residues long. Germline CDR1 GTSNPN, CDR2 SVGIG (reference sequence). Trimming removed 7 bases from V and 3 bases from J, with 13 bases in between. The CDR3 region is CALGRGYYEQYF. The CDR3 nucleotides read TGTGCCTTGGGACGGGGATACTACGAGCAGTACTTC.

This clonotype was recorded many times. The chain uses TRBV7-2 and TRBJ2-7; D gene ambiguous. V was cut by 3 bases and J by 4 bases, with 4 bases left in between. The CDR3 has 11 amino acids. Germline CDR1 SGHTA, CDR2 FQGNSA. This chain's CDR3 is CASSFYYEQYF. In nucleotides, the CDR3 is TGTGCCAGCAGCTTTTATTACGAGCAGTACTTC.

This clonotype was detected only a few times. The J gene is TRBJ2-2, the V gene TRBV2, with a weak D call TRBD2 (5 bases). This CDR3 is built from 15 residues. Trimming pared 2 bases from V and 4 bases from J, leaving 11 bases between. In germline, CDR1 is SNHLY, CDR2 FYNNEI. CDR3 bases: TGTGCCAGCAGTGAAACTAGAAGAAGCACCGGGGAGCTGTTTTTT. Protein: CASSETRRSTGELFF.

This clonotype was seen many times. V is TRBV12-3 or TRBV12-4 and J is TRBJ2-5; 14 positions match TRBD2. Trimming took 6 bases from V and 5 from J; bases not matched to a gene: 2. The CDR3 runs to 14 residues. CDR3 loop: CASRGLAGAETQYF. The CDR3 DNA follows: TGTGCCAGCAGGGGACTAGCGGGAGCCGAGACCCAGTACTTC.

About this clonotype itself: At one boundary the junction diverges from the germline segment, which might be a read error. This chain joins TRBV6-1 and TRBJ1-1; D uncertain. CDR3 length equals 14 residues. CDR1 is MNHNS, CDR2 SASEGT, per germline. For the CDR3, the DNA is TGTGCCAGCGGGCCCGCGAACCAGAACACTGAAGATTTATTT. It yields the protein CASGPANQNTEDLF.

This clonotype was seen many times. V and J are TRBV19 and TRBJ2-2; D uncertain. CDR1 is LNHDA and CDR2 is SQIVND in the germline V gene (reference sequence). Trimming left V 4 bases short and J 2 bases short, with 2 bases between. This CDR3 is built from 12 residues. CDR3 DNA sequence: TGTGCCAGTAGTAAAAACACCGGGGAGCTGTTTTTT. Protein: CASSKNTGELFF.

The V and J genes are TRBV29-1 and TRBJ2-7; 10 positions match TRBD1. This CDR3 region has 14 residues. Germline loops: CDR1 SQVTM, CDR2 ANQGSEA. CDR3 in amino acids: CNVAATGGSYEQYF. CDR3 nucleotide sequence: TGCAACGTCGCGGCGACAGGGGGCTCTTACGAGCAGTACTTC.